The text below deals with one T cell receptor (beta chain). The target antigen is unknown. This record belongs to a study of cytomegalovirus exposure and HLA in healthy donors. Overall study: The roughly 700 first-cohort repertoires shared a platform with the 110 or so validation repertoires, as reported in a later analysis.

Profiling relied on immunoSEQ multiplex PCR, and the TCRdb table lists in-frame clones only, not all of them. The sample has 70,000 or so clones, 94% seen once. Per germline, CDR1 LGHNA and CDR2 YNFKEQ. The CDR3 has 16 residues. V dropped 5 bases and J dropped 1 base, with 18 bases sitting between them. Whole-study results and caveats: The study found most TCR sequences rare, yet found some public TCRs in many donors. With high specificity and sensitivity, the classifier reportedly diagnosed cytomegalovirus status.

Sequencing was done on a sample of PBMCs. This chain links TRBV4-2 with TRBJ2-7, with D possibly matching TRBD2 (5 bases). The clonotype originates from a man aged 18 to 30 in good health and CMV-seropositive. The CDR3 DNA reads as TGTGCCAGCAGCGCCCAGTCCGAGGGCCTATCCTACGAGCAGTACTTC. This encodes CASSAQSEGLSYEQYF.